Listed below are T cell receptor beta chains from one sample, sequenced in a study of T-cell memory formation after mild COVID-19. MiXCR was run by TCRdb on the 5' RACE reads, yielding one entry per CDR3 protein. The sample includes 170,000 or so distinct CDR3 sequences, about 21% of them seen just once. Sequencing was carried out using PBMCs or a T cell subset sorted from them (not recorded which). The source is an adult woman who had mild COVID-19 (a few samples of this study predate the infection). Cell type and time point are not known. Both conserved end residues are part of each CDR3. Each record gives: V gene, clone size, D gene, CDR3 protein. A D gene is named only where the DNA matches it firmly. Clone size is stated in some rows and not others, as once, few, many or a class when expanded.

v_gene: TRBV5-1
abundance: -
d_gene: TRBD2
CDR3aa: CASSLEAGGRYNEQFF

v_gene: TRBV5-6
abundance: -
d_gene: -
CDR3aa: CASRSASVNEQFF

v_gene: TRBV3-1
abundance: few
d_gene: -
CDR3aa: CASSQDGPEINYGYTF

v_gene: TRBV7-9
abundance: -
d_gene: -
CDR3aa: CASSLAMGRREAFF

v_gene: TRBV20-1
abundance: -
d_gene: -
CDR3aa: CSARVRGSYEQYF

v_gene: TRBV7-9
abundance: -
d_gene: -
CDR3aa: CASSPTVYEQYF

v_gene: TRBV7-9
abundance: many
d_gene: TRBD2
CDR3aa: CASSFPTSGFDTQYF

v_gene: TRBV4-1
abundance: -
d_gene: -
CDR3aa: CASSDRNTDTQYF

v_gene: TRBV6-5
abundance: few
d_gene: TRBD2
CDR3aa: CASSRSSSGGTDTQYF

v_gene: TRBV7-9
abundance: -
d_gene: -
CDR3aa: CASSLAPGRGLGSEAFF

v_gene: TRBV24-1
abundance: few
d_gene: -
CDR3aa: CATSDLRGDGSHEQFF

v_gene: TRBV27
abundance: -
d_gene: -
CDR3aa: CASSLVKGGMGGYTF

v_gene: TRBV9
abundance: -
d_gene: -
CDR3aa: CASSSLGGYGYTF

v_gene: TRBV4-2
abundance: -
d_gene: TRBD2
CDR3aa: CASSQGKGLAGRLHEQYF

v_gene: TRBV7-8
abundance: few
d_gene: -
CDR3aa: CASRGWETNNEQFF

v_gene: TRBV5-1
abundance: few
d_gene: -
CDR3aa: CASSRPLDHSYEQYF

v_gene: TRBV5-5
abundance: few
d_gene: TRBD1
CDR3aa: CASTTVPGGFYEQYF

v_gene: TRBV4-1
abundance: -
d_gene: TRBD2
CDR3aa: CASSHMERGGTYEQYF

v_gene: TRBV20-1
abundance: -
d_gene: -
CDR3aa: CSASRPHGQGYEQYF

v_gene: TRBV20-1
abundance: medium-sized
d_gene: -
CDR3aa: CSARDLGEEVVKGYTF

v_gene: TRBV29-1
abundance: few
d_gene: TRBD1
CDR3aa: CSVVGQGSSTEAFF

v_gene: TRBV25-1
abundance: -
d_gene: -
CDR3aa: CASSDMTAGGTEAFF

v_gene: TRBV14
abundance: -
d_gene: -
CDR3aa: CASSQDWREDTEAFF

v_gene: TRBV14
abundance: -
d_gene: -
CDR3aa: CASSQAQRQETQYF

v_gene: TRBV4-3
abundance: few
d_gene: -
CDR3aa: CASSQDRWARGEAFF

v_gene: TRBV7-9
abundance: -
d_gene: -
CDR3aa: CASSLGGPREQFF